This T cell receptor (beta chain) emerged from a study of memory CD4+ T cells and cytomegalovirus serostatus (dated by TCRdb to the late 2010s). In terms of the full investigation: The cohort comprised about 33 healthy Belgian adults, 9 CMV seropositive and roughly 25 CMV seronegative. CD4+ memory TCRbeta repertoires of a Belgian cohort with known cytomegalovirus serostatus were sequenced in order to replicate a published TCR-based CMV serostatus classifier.

The CDR3 contains 13 residues, cysteine and phenylalanine counted. The CDR3 DNA has 39 bases and is translated from base 1. For CDR1 and CDR2, the germline V gene lists MNHEY and SVGAGI. V and J are truncated by 6 bases and 7 bases respectively, leaving an intervening sequence of 10 bases. With respect to this clone: Its recognized antigen is unknown. The input lacks base qualities; no much larger clone sits a single base away.

Here is what the overall study found, with its caveats: The original-framework classifier achieved a median bootstrapped AUC of 0.95 with a 95% CI of 0.76-1.00 on the Belgian cohort. For CMV serostatus prediction, a median bootstrapped AUC of roughly 0.94 was reached with the original framework, and a median bootstrapped AUC of about 0.9 was reached with a US-trained random forest. Among the 150 or so previously reported CMV-associated TCRbeta sequences, some 62 showed up in the CD4+ memory repertoires, with each one found in between one and five individuals. The results were interpreted as suggesting that the CMV-associated TCR signature is mostly present in the CD4+ memory repertoire. Only CD4+CD45RO+ memory cells were sequenced, in contrast to the original study, which included naive and memory CD4+ and CD8+ populations.

The Quick-DNA Microprep Kit was used to extract genomic DNA from the sorted cells. TCRbeta DNA was amplified with the immunoSEQ hsTCRbeta kit following the manufacturer's protocol. An Illumina MiSeq instrument was used to sequence the TCRbeta libraries. As for the authors' bioinformatics: After out-of-frame sequences were removed, around 2,200,000 distinct TCRbeta sequences remained, averaging around 67,000 per individual. Each individual was scored by the count of 150 or so previously reported CMV-associated TCRbeta sequences and the total productive distinct TCRbeta count. A beta-binomial model was reimplemented in Python, and scikit-learn random forests with default parameters were trained on US cohort data. On the Belgian cohort, classifier performance was reported as the median AUC, along with percentile confidence intervals, across 10,000 bootstrap iterations. TCRdb stores this immuneACCESS table with in-frame sequences only. Part of the clones is absent; in the studies checked, under half of the shortfall reflects unresolved V genes, and no reason is known for the rest. Clone size and V and J calls were adopted from that table, with D and trimming inferred from the DNA. In this sample the table shows approximately 49,000 clones, roughly 80% of which occur a single time. The ten largest clones capture 0.61% of the sample.

Single viable CD3+CD4+CD8-CD45RO+ cells were sorted as memory CD4+ T cells on a FACSAria II. To determine CMV serostatus, a Roche Elecsys assay was used that detects serum IgG against CMV pp150, pp28, p38 and p52. Once the samples were thawed, total CD4+ T cells were enriched through positive selection using CD4 magnetic microbeads. The samples came from a different study that was designed specifically to examine the CD4+ T cell memory repertoire. Following standard operating procedures, peripheral blood mononuclear cells were isolated and cryopreserved, while serum was kept at -80 degrees C. The staining used CD3-PerCP (BW264/56), CD4-APC (RPA-T4), CD45RO-PE (UCHT1) and CD8-Pacific Orange (3B5) antibodies, and Sytox blue was used to exclude non-viable cells.

The TCR sequence derives from an adult in good health and CMV-seronegative. Sequenced sample: memory CD4+ T cells from blood. The sequence joins TRBV6-5 to TRBJ1-6; a weak D assignment points to TRBD1 (5 bases agree). The CDR3 protein sequence reads: CASRQDRNSPLHF. The DNA reads TGTGCCAGCAGACAAGACAGAAATTCACCCCTCCACTTT.